This note documents a single T cell receptor beta chain sequence. The data derive from a study of Ad26.COV2.S vaccination and SARS-CoV-2 variants. Method: immunoSEQ multiplex PCR; TCRdb's copy keeps in-frame clones and lacks some. Of under 400,000 clones in the sample, around 87% were seen once. The CDR3 is made up of 13 amino acids. CDR1 is SGDLS, CDR2 YYNGEE, per germline. With 0 bases removed from V and 8 bases from J, the gap between germline ends came to 11 bases. The treatment: 15 to 20 received Ad26.COV2.S at low or high dose, single or two shots; about 5 received placebo; per-sample allocation not given. Day 63 after the first vaccine or placebo injection was the time point for sampling.

This sequence joins TRBV9 and TRBJ1-2, with a tentative D call TRBD1 (6 bases). This sequence was found in a person aged 18-65 years who received the Ad26.COV2.S COVID-19 vaccine or a placebo. The sample consisted of peripheral blood, taken in a trial of Ad26.COV2.S vaccine versus placebo. CDR3 amino acids: CASSVGDKQGYTF. The DNA of the CDR3 is TGTGCCAGCAGCGTAGGGGACAAGCAAGGCTACACCTTC.